The 15 T cell receptor beta chains in this list originate from one sample, sequenced in a study of blood T cells in healthy people across ages. A second PCR of about 7 to 11 cycles used a sample-barcoded 5' primer and a J-beta primer mix. One entry per CDR3 protein, called by TCRdb with MiXCR from the 5' RACE reads. The table lists roughly 2 million distinct CDR3 sequences, 49% of them singletons. The sequencing input was blood. These receptors were collected from a woman in her 40s in good health.

The gene calls are TRBV6-6 and TRBJ2-7; D perhaps matches TRBD1 (6 bases). Trimming left V 2 bases short and J 6 bases short, with 17 bases between. The CDR3 extends over 15 amino acids. In germline, CDR1 is MNHNY, CDR2 SVGAGI (reference sequence). DNA for the CDR3: TGTGCCAGCAGTTACAAACAGGGAATGGAACGCGAGCAGTACTTC. Amino acids: CASSYKQGMEREQYF.

The chain carries TRBV28 and TRBJ2-4, with unresolved D. The closer fit of TRBJ2-7 to the DNA end suggests the J call may be wrong. Germline V gene sequence: CDR1 MDHEN, CDR2 SYDVKM. The CDR3 spans 12 residues. The CDR3 reads CASQSPDYEQYF. DNA of the CDR3: TGTGCCAGCCAGTCCCCTGACTACGAGCAGTACTTC.

The genes are TRBV28 and TRBJ2-1, with D perhaps TRBD2 (6 bases). With 3 bases removed from V and 3 bases from J, the gap between germline ends came to 12 bases. Per germline, CDR1 MDHEN and CDR2 SYDVKM. This CDR3 comprises 15 residues. The CDR3 is CASSLGGNHYNEQFF. The DNA of the CDR3 is TGTGCCAGCAGTTTGGGCGGGAACCACTACAATGAGCAGTTCTTC.

This chain joins TRBV7-2 and TRBJ1-1; 7 bases map to TRBD1. The CDR3 contains 15 residues. Germline CDR1 is SGHTA and CDR2 is FQGNSA. Germline trimming cut 1 base from V and 4 bases from J; bases unmatched to any gene: 6. The CDR3 sequence: CASSLDGQVGTEAFF. CDR3 nucleotides: TGTGCCAGCAGCTTAGACGGACAGGTGGGCACTGAAGCTTTCTTT.

This clonotype turned up a few times. This chain links TRBV7-2 with TRBJ1-1; 10 positions agree with TRBD1. J gave up 3 bases and V 5 bases, and 12 bases lay outside the gene matches. Germline CDR1 SGHTA, CDR2 FQGNSA. This CDR3 has 17 residues. CDR3 loop: CASSPPGQGRRHTEAFF. The DNA for the CDR3 is TGTGCCAGCAGCCCACCGGGACAGGGGAGAAGGCACACTGAAGCTTTCTTT.

The chain is built from TRBV7-2 and TRBJ1-4, with D possibly matching TRBD1 (5 bases). The V and J ends lost 3 bases and 5 bases respectively, with 10 bases between them. This CDR3 region has 14 residues. The germline V gene encodes CDR1 SGHTA and CDR2 FQGNSA. The DNA for the CDR3 is TGTGCCAGCAGCTTCCGGGACCGAAATGAAAAACTGTTTTTT. Amino acid sequence: CASSFRDRNEKLFF.

At least ten counts were recorded for this clonotype. This chain joins TRBV20-1 and TRBJ2-7, with D perhaps TRBD1 or TRBD2 (6 bases each). Trimming removed 1 base from V and 5 bases from J, with 15 bases in between. The germline V gene has CDR1 DFQATT and CDR2 SNEGSKA (reference sequence). CDR3 size: 14 residues. The CDR3 here is CSARVPGGRDEQYF. CDR3 in DNA: TGCAGTGCTAGAGTCCCCGGGGGCAGGGACGAGCAGTACTTC.

The J gene is TRBJ1-2, the V gene TRBV15; no firm D call. Trimming removed 0 bases at V and 2 bases at J, with 10 bases between. Germline V gives CDR1 LNHNV, CDR2 YYDKDF (reference sequence). CDR3 length equals 15 residues. CDR3 region: CATSREVHGNYGYTF. CDR3 in DNA: TGTGCCACCAGCAGAGAGGTTCATGGAAACTATGGCTACACCTTC. Drawing the rest from reference TRBV15 and TRBJ1-2, the complete variable domain is DAMVIQNPRYQVTQFGKPVTLSCSQTLNHNVMYWYQQKSSQAPKLLFHYYDKDFNNEADTPDNFQSRRPNTSFCFLDIRSPGLGDTAMYLCATSREVHGNYGYTFGSGTRLTVV.

This chain joins TRBV12-3 or TRBV12-4 and TRBJ2-2; D might be TRBD2 (6 bases). This CDR3 spans 15 amino acids. Trimming removed 6 bases at V and 3 bases at J, with 14 bases between. Here the CDR3 DNA reads TGTGCCAGCAGGAACTGGGGGGAACACACCGGGGAGCTGTTTTTT. Translating it yields CASRNWGEHTGELFF.

The chain recombines TRBV5-1 with TRBJ2-7; 7 bases agree with TRBD2. The V and J ends lost 4 bases and 7 bases, in that order; junction bases with no gene match: 17. CDR1 and CDR2 from the germline V gene are SGHRS and YFSETQ. This CDR3 has 16 amino acids. DNA for the CDR3: TGCGCCAGCAGCGAGGGAGGGACTACCGGATTTTCGGAGCAGTACTTC. It specifies CASSEGGTTGFSEQYF.

The V and J genes are TRBV4-2 and TRBJ2-5; perhaps TRBD1 as D (5 bases). Deletions cut 2 bases from V and 5 bases from J, with 18 bases between. The germline CDR1 and CDR2 sequences are LGHNA and YNFKEQ. CDR3 length: 16 residues. The CDR3 spells CASSQTGRDFRETQYF. The CDR3 DNA reads as TGTGCCAGCAGCCAAACGGGCAGGGATTTTCGGGAGACCCAGTACTTC.

The rearrangement joins TRBV6-2 or TRBV6-3 to TRBJ2-1; 10 bases are a match to TRBD2. This CDR3 spans 16 amino acids. Germline trimming cut 5 bases from V and 13 bases from J; bases unmatched to any gene: 17. The germline gives CDR1 MNHEY, CDR2 SVGEGT. The chain's CDR3 is CASSVGLAAAKETQFF. The CDR3 coding sequence is TGTGCCAGCAGTGTCGGACTAGCGGCTGCTAAAGAGACCCAGTTCTTC.

This clonotype was found a few times. This chain connects TRBV29-1 to TRBJ2-3; 10 bases are shared with TRBD2. The germline CDR1 and CDR2 sequences are SQVTM and ANQGSEA. V lost 3 bases, J lost 4 bases, and 4 bases stayed unmatched. CDR3 length: 14 amino acids. The CDR3 DNA reads as TGCAGCGTTGATTCTAGCGGGGGCCCAGATACGCAGTATTTT. It encodes CSVDSSGGPDTQYF.

V and J are TRBV28 and TRBJ2-1, with 9 bases that match TRBD1. The germline V gene has CDR1 MDHEN and CDR2 SYDVKM. The CDR3 has 13 residues. The trim removed 6 bases at V and 8 bases at J, leaving 5 bases unmatched. Here the CDR3 reads CASRPTGGYEQFF. CDR3 nucleotides: TGTGCCAGCAGGCCAACAGGGGGCTATGAGCAGTTCTTC.

The genes are TRBV20-1 and TRBJ1-4, with 8 bases lining up with TRBD1. V lost 3 bases to trimming and J lost 5 bases; unmatched junction nucleotides: 5. CDR3 length: 14 amino acids. CDR1 is DFQATT and CDR2 is SNEGSKA in the germline V gene (reference sequence). This CDR3 reads CSASRTGLNEKLFF. The CDR3 DNA follows: TGCAGTGCTAGCCGGACAGGGCTAAATGAAAAACTGTTTTTT.